This TCR beta chain derives from a study of regulatory T cells in long-lasting Graves disease. Trimming pared 0 bases from V and 8 bases from J, leaving 17 bases between. Germline CDR1 and CDR2: SGDLS and YYNGEE. The length of the CDR3 is 15 residues. HTBI primers from iRepertoire and Arm-PCR of CDR3 regions yielded the TCR beta libraries. One entry per CDR3 protein, called by TCRdb with MiXCR from the multiplex PCR reads. The sample holds roughly 610,000 distinct CDR3 sequences; under 20% are singletons and the top ten take around 19%. Time point specified: newly diagnosed GD, antithyroid drugs for less than 3 months. RNA extracted from PBMCs served as the sequencing template. All patients originated from an endocrinology department located in Xi'an, China. These data were likewise used in another study, on T cells in Graves' hyperthyroidism and ophthalmopathy. Turning to that study: When the TCR CDR3 underwent first-round RT-PCR, the HTBI primer set was used. Researchers report that a 13 V-J model separated ophthalmopathy from stable hyperthyroidism.

This sequence was found in a young woman with Graves disease. The chain has TRBV9 and TRBJ1-1; D might be TRBD1 (6 bases). The specimen was peripheral blood mononuclear cells (PBMCs), collected at new diagnosis, from a patient treated with antithyroid drugs. CDR3 coding DNA: TGTGCCAGCAGCGTAGATTTAGGGGGAGGGACCGAAGCTTTCTTT. Translating gives CASSVDLGGGTEAFF.